This TCR beta chain is from a study of T cell repertoires in cytomegalovirus infection. Study details: An indication of both CMV infection and matching HLA type came from public TCR beta signatures. Study conclusions and caveats: Dominating the ex vivo response were HLA-C-restricted CMV-specific TCR beta clonotypes.

The sample holds a few counts of this clonotype. What it binds is unknown. CDR3 length: 15 amino acids. From germline, CDR1 is LNHNV and CDR2 YYDKDF (reference sequence). Trimming left V 0 bases short and J 8 bases short, with 14 bases between. TCRdb re-derived calls from the reads in MiXCR, one entry per CDR3 protein. The sample shows a few hundred thousand distinct CDR3 sequences, under 25% of them seen only once. Sequenced material: cultured PBMCs, taken from culture after CMV antigen stimulation. The chain combines TRBV15 with TRBJ2-1; tentative D call: TRBD2 (5 bases). The TCR sequence derives from a human donor in good health (CMV status not recorded). Some clones in this sample may be carry-over from other donors' samples. CDR3 sequence (DNA): TGTGCCACCAGCAGAGAACGGGGTAGCTGGGATGAGCAGTTCTTC. Its translation is CATSRERGSWDEQFF.